The 7 T cell receptor beta chains given below trace back to one sample, sequenced in a study of CD4+ T cells in melanoma (dated by TCRdb to between 2021 and 2024). Receptor amplification or capture employed the immunoSEQ multiplex PCR assay. This immuneACCESS table, as held by TCRdb, lists in-frame sequences with V and J called but not all clones. Of the missing ones, under half trace to an unresolved V gene in checked studies; the others have no known cause. The sample data list 11,000 or so clones, and approximately 71% of these were observed just once. The ten most abundant clones make up about 8.9% of the sample. Sequencing used cells from a culture (not recorded whether cultured in vitro). These receptor sequences come from a human donor with melanoma.

This clone has just a few counts. V is TRBV7-9 and J is TRBJ1-2; possibly TRBD1 for D (5 bases). This CDR3 region has 16 residues. Trimming took 1 base from V and 2 from J, leaving 14 bases between them. From germline, CDR1 is SEHNR and CDR2 FQNEAQ (reference sequence). CDR3 nucleotides: TGTGCCAGCAGCTTAGTTTCCGGCGGGGGGAACTATGGCTACACCTTC. Its translation is CASSLVSGGGNYGYTF. The whole variable domain, remainder taken from reference TRBV7-9 and TRBJ1-2, is DTGVSQNPRHKITKRGQNVTFRCDPISEHNRLYWYRQTLGQGPEFLTYFQNEAQLEKSRLLSDRFSAERPKGSFSTLEIQRTEQGDSAMYLCASSLVSGGGNYGYTFGSGTRLTVV.

In DNA form, the CDR3 reads TGTGCCAGCAGTTACCCCGCCGTGGGAACCTACGAGCAGTACTTC. This translates into CASSYPAVGTYEQYF. This chain joins TRBV6-5 and TRBJ2-7, with unresolved D. CDR3 length equals 15 residues. Per germline, CDR1 MNHEY and CDR2 SVGAGI. Deletions cut 2 bases from V and 2 bases from J, with 13 bases between.

In this sample, this clone turned up a few times. V gene TRBV18 combines with J gene TRBJ1-3; D call uncertain. The CDR3 sequence is 16 residues long. From germline, CDR1 is KGHSH and CDR2 LQKENI. The germline V and J ends were trimmed by 3 bases and 9 bases, with 21 bases remaining between them. CDR3 in amino acids: CASSPLWGPDGVTIYF. Here the CDR3 DNA reads TGTGCCAGCTCACCCCTATGGGGTCCTGATGGTGTCACCATATATTTT.

The genes are TRBV13 and TRBJ2-7; 8 bases map to TRBD1. The CDR3 contains 16 residues. Germline V gene lookup returns CDR1 PRHDT and CDR2 FYEKMQ (reference sequence). Trimming at V came to 4 bases and at J to 3 bases, leaving 11 bases not matched to a gene. The CDR3 sequence is CASSYPTGTGHYEQYF. The CDR3 coding sequence is TGTGCCAGCAGCTACCCGACCGGGACAGGACACTACGAGCAGTACTTC.

This clone was observed a single time. The rearrangement joins TRBV21-1 to TRBJ1-1. TRBV21-1 is tagged as a pseudogene. The CDR3 runs to 14 residues. The CDR3 region is CASSMSGDNTEAFF. The CDR3 DNA reads as TGTGCCAGCAGCATGAGTGGGGATAACACTGAAGCTTTCTTT.

The chain links TRBV5-1 to TRBJ2-3, with D tentatively TRBD1 (5 bases). Germline V gene lookup returns CDR1 SGHRS and CDR2 YFSETQ. The V gene lost 1 base and the J gene lost 0 bases, with 6 bases spanning the gap. The CDR3 loop spans 14 amino acids. The CDR3 bases are TGCGCCAGCAGCTTGCAGGGTAGCACAGATACGCAGTATTTT. It codes for CASSLQGSTDTQYF.

This clone was observed a handful of times. The genes are TRBV12-5 and TRBJ1-2; TRBD1 is a possible D gene (6 bases). The V gene's germline CDR1 is LGHNT and CDR2 FRNRAP. The CDR3 has 14 residues. The V end lost 0 bases, the J end lost 7 bases, and 12 bases lay between the germline ends. The CDR3 here is CASGLVAGAIGYTF. The CDR3 DNA reads TGTGCTAGTGGTTTGGTCGCAGGGGCCATTGGCTACACCTTC.